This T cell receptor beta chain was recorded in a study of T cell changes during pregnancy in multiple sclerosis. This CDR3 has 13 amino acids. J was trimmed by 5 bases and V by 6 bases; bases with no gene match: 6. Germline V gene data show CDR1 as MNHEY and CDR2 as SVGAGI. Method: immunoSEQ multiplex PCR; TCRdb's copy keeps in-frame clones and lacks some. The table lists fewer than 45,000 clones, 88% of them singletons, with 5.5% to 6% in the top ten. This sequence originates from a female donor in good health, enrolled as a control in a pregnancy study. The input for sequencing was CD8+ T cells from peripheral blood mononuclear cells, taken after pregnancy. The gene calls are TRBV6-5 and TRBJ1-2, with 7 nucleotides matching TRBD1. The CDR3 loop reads CASSWDSQYGYTF. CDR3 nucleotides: TGTGCCAGCAGCTGGGACAGCCAATATGGCTACACCTTC.